This TCR beta chain was recorded in a study of blood T cell repertoires in COVID-19. Study summary: Recovered Cohort 3 donors showed two negative PCRs, clearance, or symptom resolution.

Participants were aged roughly 18 to 89 years from around 25 US areas. With 3 bases clipped from V and 6 bases from J, the junction kept 8 bases outside the gene matches. The germline gives CDR1 MDHEN, CDR2 SYDVKM. The CDR3 length is 15 residues. This clone has only a few counts. Profiling relied on immunoSEQ multiplex PCR, and the TCRdb table lists in-frame clones only, not all of them. This sample has a few hundred thousand clones, with around 86% found just once. This sequence was found in a man younger than 45 in a cohort exposed to, infected with or recovered from COVID-19 (not recorded which). V usage is TRBV28 and J usage is TRBJ2-1, with TRBD2 matching 7 bases. Sequences were obtained from PBMCs or T cells enriched from blood (not recorded which). As DNA, the CDR3 is TGTGCCAGCAGTTTTCGTCGCGGGAGTGGCAATGAGCAGTTCTTC. Translated, it gives CASSFRRGSGNEQFF.